The 8 T cell receptor beta chains reported below all come from one sample, sequenced in a study of CD8+ T cells in alopecia areata. Sequencing used cDNA as its template, made by extracting RNA and reverse transcribing it. Some clones are missing from TCRdb's copy, which holds only in-frame ones; the method was immunoSEQ multiplex PCR. The data contain approximately 150,000 clones, approximately 50% of them singletons. This material consisted of CD4+ T cells sorted from blood, taken at week 0. The receptors stem from a human donor with alopecia areata.

The chain employs TRBV29-1 and TRBJ1-2, with 7 bases matching TRBD1. Trimming cost V 7 bases and J 8 bases; bases outside gene matches: 10. The germline CDR1 and CDR2 sequences are SQVTM and ANQGSEA. The CDR3 spans 12 residues. This CDR3 is CSATGADRGYTF. The CDR3 DNA follows: TGCAGCGCCACAGGGGCCGATAGGGGCTACACCTTC.

The gene calls are TRBV13 and TRBJ2-7; 10 bases fit TRBD1. Germline values: CDR1 PRHDT, CDR2 FYEKMQ (reference sequence). This CDR3 has 15 residues. Losses at the gene ends were 5 bases for V and 6 bases for J; bases not matched to a gene: 10. The CDR3 DNA sequence: TGTGCCAGCAGCCCTATTGGGGACAGGGGAAGCGAGCAGTACTTC. This translates into CASSPIGDRGSEQYF.

This clone is a singleton in its sample. Other nucleotide sequences from this sample produce the same CDR3. The chain has TRBV29-1 and TRBJ2-2, with 8 bases identical to TRBD1. Germline lookup yields CDR1 SQVTM and CDR2 ANQGSEA. This CDR3 contains 12 residues. Trimming at V came to 8 bases and at J to 8 bases, leaving 7 bases not matched to a gene. CDR3 residues: CSTRQGTGELFF. CDR3 in DNA: TGCAGCACCCGACAGGGGACTGGGGAGCTGTTTTTT.

This chain connects TRBV9 to TRBJ1-5; no clear D. Germline lookup yields CDR1 SGDLS and CDR2 YYNGEE. Trimming stripped 0 bases from V and 6 bases from J, with 13 bases between. The CDR3 has 15 residues. DNA of the CDR3: TGTGCCAGCAGCGTAGAAGCTGGGGTAGGTCAGCCCCAGCATTTT. Translation: CASSVEAGVGQPQHF. The entire variable domain, with the rest obtained from reference TRBV9 and TRBJ1-5, is as follows: DSGVTQTPKHLITATGQRVTLRCSPRSGDLSVYWYQQSLDQGLQFLIQYYNGEERAKGNILERFSAQQFPDLHSELNLSSLELGDSALYFCASSVEAGVGQPQHFGDGTRLSIL.

This clone turned up a few times. This chain links TRBV14 with TRBJ1-3; D call uncertain. Between the trimmed V and J ends, which lost 0 bases and 0 bases, there was a span of 6 bases. CDR3 length equals 15 residues. Germline CDR1 is SGHDN and CDR2 is FVKESK. This chain's CDR3 is CASSQEVVSGNTIYF. CDR3 in DNA: TGTGCCAGCAGCCAAGAAGTTGTCTCTGGAAACACCATATATTTT.

This clone was seen only a few times. The chain links TRBV9 to TRBJ2-1; 7 bases map to TRBD2. The CDR3 contains 15 residues. Germline assignment: CDR1 SGDLS and CDR2 YYNGEE. J was trimmed by 4 bases and V by 0 bases; bases with no gene match: 4. CDR3 in amino acids: CASSVDGRMYNEQFF. Here the CDR3 DNA reads TGTGCCAGCAGCGTAGACGGGAGGATGTACAATGAGCAGTTCTTC.

V gene TRBV7-9 combines with J gene TRBJ2-5, with D possibly TRBD1 on 6 matching bases. The germline V and J ends were trimmed by 5 bases and 5 bases, with 18 bases remaining between them. The CDR3 totals 15 residues. Germline V gene data show CDR1 as SEHNR and CDR2 as FQNEAQ (reference sequence). CDR3 loop: CASSQDRTLWETQYF. The CDR3 DNA is TGTGCCAGCAGCCAGGACAGAACTTTATGGGAGACCCAGTACTTC.

The chain joins TRBV30 to TRBJ1-2; 9 nucleotides line up with TRBD1. Per germline, CDR1 GTSNPN and CDR2 SVGIG (reference sequence). V lost 3 bases, J lost 6 bases, and 8 bases stayed unmatched. The CDR3 spans 14 residues. CDR3 loop: CAWREQGARDGYTF. As DNA, the CDR3 is TGTGCCTGGAGGGAACAGGGGGCAAGAGATGGCTACACCTTC.